These T cell receptor beta chains were read from a single sample in a study of cytomegalovirus exposure and HLA in healthy donors. The repertoire was sequenced with immunoSEQ multiplex PCR; TCRdb's copy has only in-frame clones and lacks some. The table has 150,000 to 200,000 clones, about 80% seen once. The sequenced sample consisted of PBMCs. These receptors all come from a woman younger than 45 in good health and CMV-seropositive. Each CDR3 is given with its conserved first and last residue. The D gene is left open where the match is weak. Clone size is given for some rows only: seen once, a few or many times, or a class if the clone is expanded.

-	TRBV5-1	TRBJ2-1	TRBD2	CASSALAGYGTNEQFF	TGCGCCAGCAGCGCCCTAGCGGGGTATGGGACGAATGAGCAGTTCTTC
-	TRBV7-9	TRBJ1-2	-	CASSPQGNYGYTF	TGTGCCAGCAGCCCCCAGGGTAACTATGGCTACACCTTC
-	TRBV5-4	TRBJ2-7	-	CASSPFRGNSYEQYF	TGTGCCAGCTCGCCGTTCAGGGGAAACTCCTACGAGCAGTACTTC
-	TRBV28	TRBJ1-2	-	CASSWTEYGYTF	TGTGCCAGCAGTTGGACAGAATATGGCTACACCTTC
-	TRBV6-5	TRBJ1-3	-	CASSYRQAGNTIYF	TGTGCCAGCAGTTACCGCCAGGCTGGAAACACCATATATTTT
-	TRBV5-4	TRBJ1-1	-	CASSLAGINTEAFF	TGTGCCAGCAGCTTGGCCGGGATCAACACTGAAGCTTTCTTT
-	TRBV9	TRBJ2-1	TRBD2	CASSPERESYNEQFF	TGTGCCAGCAGCCCGGAGCGGGAGTCATACAATGAGCAGTTCTTC
-	TRBV11-3	TRBJ2-5	TRBD2	CASSPRLAGAVGTQYF	TGTGCCAGCAGCCCTCGACTAGCGGGGGCCGTCGGGACCCAGTACTTC
once	TRBV11-2	TRBJ2-1	TRBD2	CASSLVISGGAYNEQFF	TGTGCCAGCAGCTTAGTTATCAGCGGGGGGGCCTACAATGAGCAGTTCTTC
-	TRBV18	TRBJ1-5	TRBD1	CASSLGTGLSNQPQHF	TGTGCCAGCTCACTCGGGACAGGGCTAAGCAATCAGCCCCAGCATTTT
-	TRBV7-5	TRBJ2-1	-	CVRSLTRGRTRKKGTDAEQFF	TGTGTCAGAAGCTTAACGCGCGGACGGACCCGCAAAAAGGGGACAGACGCTGAGCAGTTCTTC
once	TRBV10-2	TRBJ1-2	TRBD1	CASRTGGDYTF	TGCGCCAGCAGGACAGGGGGCGACTACACCTTC
-	TRBV27	TRBJ2-7	TRBD1	CASSLGQSFSYEQYF	TGTGCCAGCAGTTTGGGACAGTCGTTCTCCTACGAGCAGTACTTC
-	TRBV6-1	TRBJ2-1	-	CASSDAWAYNEQFF	TGTGCCAGCAGTGACGCGTGGGCATACAATGAGCAGTTCTTC
-	TRBV7-9	TRBJ2-7	TRBD2	CASSHSSGRAYEQYF	TGTGCCAGCAGCCATAGTAGCGGGAGGGCCTACGAGCAGTACTTC